This T cell receptor beta chain was sequenced in a study of identical twins. Regarding the study as a whole: The analysis was cross-sectional rather than longitudinal within donors.

A template switching step contributed a universal primer site, while unique molecular identifiers were present in the cDNA. MiXCR, run by TCRdb on the 5' RACE reads, gives a single entry per CDR3 protein. The sample consists of some 460,000 distinct CDR3 sequences, about 14% of them appearing once. With respect to this clonotype: What it binds is not known.

V lost 8 bases to trimming and J lost 0 bases; unmatched junction nucleotides: 6. The V gene's germline CDR1 is LNHNV and CDR2 YYDKDF (reference sequence). The CDR3 contains 15 residues. The same sample was also studied in work on yellow fever vaccine responses in identical twins.

The sequenced sample was CD4+ T cells sorted from blood. The TCR originated in a woman younger than 35 in good health. This chain connects TRBV15 to TRBJ2-2, with TRBD1 matching 7 bases. CDR3 nucleotide sequence: TGTGCCACCCAAAGAGGGGGCGCGAACACCGGGGAGCTGTTTTTT. Translating it yields CATQRGGANTGELFF.